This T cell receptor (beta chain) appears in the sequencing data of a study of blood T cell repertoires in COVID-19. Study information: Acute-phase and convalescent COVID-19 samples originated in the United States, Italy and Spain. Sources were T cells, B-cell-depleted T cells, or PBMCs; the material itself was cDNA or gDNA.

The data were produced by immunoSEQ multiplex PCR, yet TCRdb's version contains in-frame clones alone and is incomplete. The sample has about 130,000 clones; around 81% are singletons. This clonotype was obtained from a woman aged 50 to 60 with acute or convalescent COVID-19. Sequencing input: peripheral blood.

The CDR3 DNA is TGTGCCAGCAGCCCCCAACGGACAGGGAATTCACCCCTCCACTTT. This gives the protein CASSPQRTGNSPLHF. This chain uses TRBV11-2 with TRBJ1-6; TRBD1 agrees at 8 bases. CDR1 SGHAT and CDR2 FQNNGV come from the germline V gene. The CDR3 contains 15 residues. V lost 5 bases and J lost 7; bases outside the gene matches: 7.